Below, 18 T cell receptor beta chains from the same sample are listed, as sequenced in a study of T cell changes during pregnancy in multiple sclerosis. The protocol was immunoSEQ multiplex PCR, while the TCRdb copy is restricted to in-frame clones and leaves out a portion. The data contain some 30,000 clones, roughly 90% of them seen just once; the ten biggest clones take up about 6.4%. Sequences were derived from CD8+ T cells from peripheral blood mononuclear cells, sampled after pregnancy. The receptors shown here come from a female donor with multiple sclerosis, enrolled in a pregnancy study.

The chain couples TRBV7-6 to TRBJ1-1, with a weak D call TRBD1 (6 bases). V was pared by 7 bases and J by 7 bases, with 19 bases between. Germline values: CDR1 SGHVS, CDR2 FNYEAQ. CDR3 size: 14 residues. CDR3 nucleotides: TGTGCCAGCACGCCCCGGGGGGCGGACAGTGAAGCTTTCTTT. Its protein is CASTPRGADSEAFF.

V and J are TRBV7-9 and TRBJ2-7; 12 nucleotides agree with TRBD2. The germline V gene has CDR1 SEHNR and CDR2 FQNEAQ (reference sequence). There are 16 residues in the CDR3. V shed 5 bases, J shed 2 bases, and the junction held 7 bases outside the gene matches. In nucleotides, the CDR3 is TGTGCCAGCAGCCCAAGGACTAGCGGGATTCCCTACGAGCAGTACTTC. It yields the protein CASSPRTSGIPYEQYF.

The chain is built from TRBV6-4 and TRBJ2-3; 7 bases line up with TRBD2. The CDR3 totals 16 residues. Unmatched junction bases numbered 5, after V lost 0 bases and J lost 2 bases. Germline CDR1 MRHNA, CDR2 SNTAGT. CDR3: CASSDSAGAVTDTQYF. CDR3 DNA sequence: TGTGCCAGCAGTGACTCCGCGGGAGCTGTCACAGATACGCAGTATTTT.

This rearrangement joins TRBV27 to TRBJ2-1; D is uncertain. CDR3 length: 14 residues. Trimming shortened V by 3 bases and J by 12 bases, and 18 bases separated the two germline ends. The germline gives CDR1 MNHEY, CDR2 SMNVEV (reference sequence). Here the CDR3 DNA reads TGTGCCAGCAGTTTGCCGGGTCACCCTTTACGGCAGTTCTTC. Translation: CASSLPGHPLRQFF.

The chain carries TRBV6-4 and TRBJ2-1; D may be TRBD2 (6 bases). The V and J ends lost 6 bases and 0 bases respectively, with 18 bases between them. This CDR3 has 17 amino acids. Germline V gene data show CDR1 as MRHNA and CDR2 as SNTAGT. CDR3 coding DNA: TGTGCCAGCAGCCCAGGGACTTCCATCACCTCCTACAATGAGCAGTTCTTC. Translation gives CASSPGTSITSYNEQFF.

V gene TRBV2 combines with J gene TRBJ2-5; TRBD1 aligns across 8 bases. Matching the DNA end better, TRBJ2-7 makes the J call doubtful. Germline CDR1 SNHLY, CDR2 FYNNEI. This CDR3 comprises 13 residues. CDR3 residues: CALIGQGDYEQYF. CDR3 DNA: TGTGCCCTTATAGGACAGGGTGACTACGAGCAGTACTTC.

The chain carries TRBV4-2 and TRBJ1-6; D not certain. The V end was cut by 3 bases, the J end by 3 bases, with 6 bases between. This CDR3 has 14 amino acids. CDR1 and CDR2 from the germline V gene are LGHNA and YNFKEQ. The CDR3 protein is CASSHRLYNSPLHF. CDR3 coding DNA: TGTGCCAGCAGCCACAGACTCTATAATTCACCCCTCCACTTT.

The chain employs TRBV29-1 and TRBJ2-1; 15 bases line up with TRBD2. The CDR3 covers 14 residues. V lost 7 bases to trimming and J lost 4 bases; unmatched junction nucleotides: 2. In germline, CDR1 is SQVTM, CDR2 ANQGSEA. This chain's CDR3 is CSAGTSGRYNEQFF. CDR3 in DNA: TGCAGCGCGGGGACTAGCGGGAGGTACAATGAGCAGTTCTTC.

The V call is TRBV7-2, the J call TRBJ1-1; D call uncertain. The germline V gene encodes CDR1 SGHTA and CDR2 FQGNSA. V shed 1 base and J shed 0 bases, with 9 bases lying between them. The CDR3 runs to 15 residues. The CDR3 DNA reads as TGTGCCAGCAGCTTAGACCCAGACTTGAACACTGAAGCTTTCTTT. Translation: CASSLDPDLNTEAFF.

This sequence joins TRBV27 and TRBJ2-3; D uncertain. Trimming removed 4 bases at V and 4 bases at J, with 9 bases between. The CDR3 has 13 residues. CDR1 MNHEY and CDR2 SMNVEV come from the germline V gene (reference sequence). The CDR3 region is CASSWSAPDTQYF. The CDR3 DNA is TGTGCCAGCAGTTGGTCAGCGCCAGATACGCAGTATTTT.

V usage is TRBV19 and J usage is TRBJ2-1; no clear D gene. Trimming took 2 bases from V and 0 from J, leaving 8 bases between them. Germline lookup yields CDR1 LNHDA and CDR2 SQIVND (reference sequence). The CDR3 length is 15 residues. CDR3: CASSITLYSYNEQFF. The CDR3 DNA is TGTGCCAGTAGTATAACATTATACTCCTACAATGAGCAGTTCTTC.

J is TRBJ2-7 and V is TRBV5-1; 10 bases are a match to TRBD1. Germline CDR1 and CDR2: SGHRS and YFSETQ. The CDR3 totals 15 residues. After removal of 0 bases from V and 3 bases from J, the junction contained 3 bases not matched to a gene. The CDR3: CASSLAGTGVYEQYF. The CDR3 DNA reads as TGCGCCAGCAGCTTGGCTGGGACAGGGGTCTACGAGCAGTACTTC.

The V call is TRBV27, the J call TRBJ2-7; 10 nucleotides agree with TRBD2. The CDR3 extends over 16 amino acids. Germline V lookup: CDR1 MNHEY, CDR2 SMNVEV (reference sequence). The ends lost 5 bases at V and 5 bases at J; junction bases unmatched: 12. The CDR3 loop is CASSHSPLAGGHEQYF. The CDR3 bases are TGTGCCAGCAGTCACTCCCCTTTAGCGGGAGGCCACGAGCAGTACTTC.

V is TRBV6-1 and J is TRBJ1-5, with no clear D. This CDR3 spans 15 amino acids. Germline CDR1 and CDR2: MNHNS and SASEGT. V lost 4 bases and J 4 bases, leaving 14 bases between the germline ends. The CDR3 nucleotides read TGTGCCAGCAGTGGCGGTGGAAGTCGGAATCAGCCCCAGCATTTT. This codes for CASSGGGSRNQPQHF.

This clone has only a few counts. At the DNA level, this CDR3 is encoded by other sequences in the same sample as well. The chain has TRBV14 and TRBJ2-7, with TRBD2 identical over 14 bases. The CDR3 contains 15 residues. From germline, CDR1 is SGHDN and CDR2 FVKESK. J lost 4 bases, V lost 4 bases, and 3 bases had no gene match. The CDR3 spells CASSLTSGRGYEQYF. Written as DNA, the CDR3 is TGTGCCAGCAGCCTGACTAGCGGGAGGGGTTACGAGCAGTACTTC.

The V call is TRBV19, the J call TRBJ2-3, with 9 positions matching TRBD1. Germline V gene lookup returns CDR1 LNHDA and CDR2 SQIVND (reference sequence). V gave up 0 bases and J gave up 4 bases; unmatched junction bases: 2. The CDR3 has 15 amino acids. Here the CDR3 reads CASSIEQGAADTQYF. DNA for the CDR3: TGTGCCAGTAGTATAGAACAGGGGGCGGCAGATACGCAGTATTTT.

This chain joins TRBV9 and TRBJ1-1; D is perhaps TRBD1 (6 bases). V dropped 2 bases and J dropped 8 bases, with 13 bases sitting between them. The germline V gene has CDR1 SGDLS and CDR2 YYNGEE. The CDR3 is 13 amino acids. The CDR3 reads CASSVQGTKEAFF. CDR3 in DNA: TGTGCCAGCAGCGTCCAGGGGACTAAGGAAGCTTTCTTT.

The chain combines TRBV2 with TRBJ1-2; 8 nucleotides line up with TRBD1. This CDR3 has 16 residues. Germline CDR1 and CDR2: SNHLY and FYNNEI. Trimming cost V 7 bases and J 6 bases; bases outside gene matches: 16. In nucleotides, the CDR3 is TGTGCCAGCACCGTACAAGCCGGGACAGGATCTAATGGCTACACCTTC. Its translation is CASTVQAGTGSNGYTF.